The rows below give T cell receptor beta chains drawn from one sample of a study of shared clonotypes between healthy human individuals. Clones were sequenced by immunoSEQ multiplex PCR, and TCRdb holds only the in-frame ones, with some missing. The sample holds about 2 million clones; 95% are singletons and the top ten take 0.13%. Sequencing used naive CD4+ T cells sorted from blood. The source of these receptors is a man aged 18 to 29 in good health. Both conserved end residues are part of each CDR3. Fields, in order: D gene, V gene, J gene, clone size, CDR3 protein, CDR3 DNA. The D gene is left open where the match is weak. Part of the rows lack a size; the others show once, few, many or a class for expanded clones.

>-|TRBV5-1|TRBJ1-1|-
CASSFMTGSGEAFF
TGCGCCAGCAGCTTTATGACAGGTTCGGGTGAAGCTTTCTTT
>-|TRBV30|TRBJ2-2|-
CAWRQSLNTGELFF
TGTGCCTGGAGGCAATCGCTAAACACCGGGGAGCTGTTTTTT
>-|TRBV2|TRBJ2-7|-
CASSARGVEQYF
TGTGCCAGCAGTGCTCGGGGCGTTGAGCAGTACTTC
>-|TRBV28|TRBJ1-4|-
CAIVLEGKLFF
TGTGCCATCGTTCTGGAGGGAAAACTGTTTTTT
>-|TRBV18|TRBJ2-7|-
CASSPNYNYEQYF
TGTGCCAGCTCACCTAATTACAACTACGAGCAGTACTTC
>TRBD2|TRBV27|TRBJ2-5|-
CASSASGGPGRMKETQYF
TGTGCCAGCAGCGCTAGCGGGGGCCCCGGGAGAATGAAAGAGACCCAGTACTTC
>-|TRBV5-6|TRBJ2-5|-
CASSSYTIQETQYF
TGTGCCAGCAGCTCGTACACCATCCAAGAGACCCAGTACTTC
>-|TRBV7-2|TRBJ2-7|once
CASSLLMAYEQYF
TGTGCCAGCAGCTTATTGATGGCCTACGAGCAGTACTTC
>TRBD2|TRBV4-2|TRBJ2-7|-
CASSQDKVWIQRENYEQYF
TGTGCCAGCAGCCAAGATAAAGTGTGGATCCAGCGGGAGAACTACGAGCAGTACTTC
>TRBD1|TRBV7-9|TRBJ2-7|-
CASSLGQGATYEQYF
TGTGCCAGCAGCCTAGGACAGGGGGCTACCTACGAGCAGTACTTC
>-|TRBV30|TRBJ1-4|-
CAWTAGGTTNEKLFF
TGTGCCTGGACGGCCGGGGGGACAACTAATGAAAAACTGTTTTTT
>TRBD2|TRBV10-3|TRBJ2-7|-
CAIRAGLAPTFYEQYF
TGTGCCATCAGGGCTGGACTAGCGCCGACTTTCTACGAGCAGTACTTC
>TRBD1|TRBV30|TRBJ2-5|-
CAWSVPGQGAETQYF
TGTGCCTGGAGTGTACCGGGACAGGGGGCTGAGACCCAGTACTTC
>-|TRBV6-5|TRBJ2-5|-
CASSQTQETQYF
TGTGCCAGCAGTCAGACTCAAGAGACCCAGTACTTC
>-|TRBV27|TRBJ2-7|-
CASRSLSGGAYEQYF
TGTGCCAGCAGATCCCTGTCTGGTGGAGCCTACGAGCAGTACTTC
>-|TRBV10-3|TRBJ1-2|-
CAITSEVANYGYTF
TGTGCCATCACCTCAGAAGTAGCTAACTATGGCTACACCTTC
>TRBD2|TRBV6-5|TRBJ2-3|-
CASSPFSGSTDTQYF
TGTGCCAGCAGTCCCTTTAGCGGGAGCACAGATACGCAGTATTTT
>TRBD1|TRBV7-9|TRBJ1-2|-
CASSSDRAYGYTF
TGTGCCAGCAGCTCGGACAGGGCCTATGGCTACACCTTC
>-|TRBV6-5|TRBJ1-3|-
CASSYSFLSGNTIYF
TGTGCCAGCAGTTACTCGTTCCTCTCTGGAAACACCATATATTTT
>-|TRBV29-1|TRBJ2-3|once
CSVEGIITDTQYF
TGCAGCGTTGAAGGGATAATTACAGATACGCAGTATTTT
>-|TRBV6-1|TRBJ1-2|-
CASSEAGRTTHGYTF
TGTGCCAGCAGTGAAGCAGGGCGGACAACGCATGGCTACACCTTC
>-|TRBV5-1|TRBJ2-7|-
CASSLGQGSDEQYF
TGCGCCAGCAGCTTGGGGCAGGGGTCCGACGAGCAGTACTTC
>-|TRBV10-3|TRBJ2-5|-
CAISESQVSSETQYF
TGTGCCATCAGTGAGTCCCAGGTTTCGTCGGAGACCCAGTACTTC
>-|TRBV7-9|TRBJ2-6|-
CASSRWVPSGANVLTF
TGTGCCAGCAGCCGCTGGGTTCCCTCTGGGGCCAACGTCCTGACTTTC
>-|TRBV18|TRBJ1-4|once
CASSQGQHGANEKLFF
TGTGCCAGCTCACAGGGGCAGCATGGAGCTAATGAAAAACTGTTTTTT
>-|TRBV18|TRBJ2-3|once
CASSPDIRQYF
TGTGCCAGCTCCCCTGACATAAGGCAGTATTTT
>-|TRBV4-3|TRBJ1-6|-
CASSQEVGGGGSPLHF
TGCGCCAGCAGCCAAGAGGTTGGAGGGGGTGGATCACCCCTCCACTTT
>TRBD1|TRBV5-1|TRBJ2-1|-
CASSWQGAGVNEQFF
TGCGCCAGCAGCTGGCAGGGGGCAGGAGTCAATGAGCAGTTCTTC
>TRBD1|TRBV2|TRBJ1-2|-
CASSVTGGYGYTF
TGTGCCAGCAGTGTAACAGGGGGCTATGGCTACACCTTC
>TRBD2|TRBV6-5|TRBJ2-1|-
CASRPGLAKHEQFF
TGTGCCAGCCGGCCGGGACTAGCAAAACATGAGCAGTTCTTC
>-|TRBV7-9|TRBJ1-4|-
CASSPGGVDEKLFF
TGTGCCAGCAGCCCCGGAGGGGTTGATGAAAAACTGTTTTTT
>-|TRBV4-1|TRBJ1-6|-
CASSQDISTSTSYNSPLHF
TGCGCCAGCAGCCAAGACATATCCACTAGCACGTCCTATAATTCACCCCTCCACTTT
>-|TRBV6-5|TRBJ2-2|-
CASARGGLGTGELFF
TGTGCCAGCGCCCGCGGCGGGTTGGGGACCGGGGAGCTGTTTTTT
>-|TRBV18|TRBJ2-5|once
CASSPPAEQETQYF
TGTGCCAGCTCACCCCCAGCGGAACAAGAGACCCAGTACTTC
>TRBD1|TRBV4-1|TRBJ2-3|-
CASSQGGTATDTQYF
TGCGCCAGCAGCCAAGGGGGGACAGCCACAGATACGCAGTATTTT
>TRBD1|TRBV30|TRBJ2-2|-
CAWRNGQDTGELFF
TGTGCCTGGAGGAACGGACAGGACACCGGGGAGCTGTTTTTT
>-|TRBV7-9|TRBJ2-3|-
CASSLFQTSTDTQYF
TGTGCCAGCAGCTTGTTCCAAACTAGCACAGATACGCAGTATTTT
>TRBD2|TRBV5-4|TRBJ2-3|-
CASSRGPLAGGDTQYF
TGTGCCAGCAGCAGGGGCCCACTAGCGGGGGGAGATACGCAGTATTTT
>-|TRBV6-5|TRBJ2-7|-
CASSRTFLDYEQYF
TGTGCCAGCAGTAGGACATTTCTCGACTACGAGCAGTACTTC
>-|TRBV7-2|TRBJ1-6|-
CASSVAPDGPPLHF
TGTGCCAGCAGCGTCGCTCCCGACGGGCCACCCCTCCACTTT
>TRBD2|TRBV7-3|TRBJ2-2|-
CASSLGPSGGGELFF
TGTGCCAGCAGCTTAGGCCCGAGCGGGGGCGGGGAGCTGTTTTTT
>-|TRBV4-2|TRBJ2-1|-
CASSQSEGQNEQFF
TGTGCCAGCAGCCAATCGGAGGGGCAGAATGAGCAGTTCTTC
>-|TRBV7-6|TRBJ1-2|-
CASSLGAARANYGYTF
TGTGCCAGCAGCTTAGGGGCTGCCAGAGCTAACTATGGCTACACCTTC
>-|TRBV2|TRBJ1-2|-
CASSGYLGYTF
TGTGCCAGCAGTGGGTATCTAGGCTACACCTTC
>-|TRBV7-2|TRBJ1-4|-
CASSLQINEKLFF
TGTGCCAGCAGCTTACAGATTAATGAAAAACTGTTTTTT
>-|TRBV6-1|TRBJ1-2|once
CASSELFWGSYGYTF
TGTGCCAGCAGTGAATTATTTTGGGGCAGCTATGGCTACACCTTC
>-|TRBV5-1|TRBJ1-6|-
CASSLGGEPPLHF
TGCGCCAGCAGCTTGGGGGGGGAGCCACCCCTCCACTTT
>TRBD1|TRBV10-3|TRBJ2-3|-
CAIRGTGVVDTQYF
TGTGCCATCAGAGGGACAGGGGTAGTAGATACGCAGTATTTT
>TRBD1|TRBV28|TRBJ1-5|-
CASSSGTGINQPQHF
TGTGCCAGCAGTTCCGGGACAGGGATCAATCAGCCCCAGCATTTT
>TRBD1|TRBV5-6|TRBJ1-3|-
CASSFLGTGAGNTIYF
TGTGCCAGCAGCTTTCTTGGGACAGGGGCTGGAAACACCATATATTTT
>TRBD2|TRBV5-1|TRBJ2-3|-
CASSPGLAGQYTQYF
TGCGCCAGCAGCCCCGGACTAGCGGGACAGTATACGCAGTATTTT
>-|TRBV18|TRBJ1-5|-
CASSEDIRSRAQHF
TGTGCCAGCTCAGAGGACATACGGTCGAGGGCCCAGCATTTT